This T cell receptor beta chain was recorded in a study of cytomegalovirus exposure and HLA in healthy donors. On this clone: Its antigen is unidentified.

Likely unrecorded immune exposures existed in these nominally healthy donors. Study conclusions and caveats: Despite most TCR sequences being rare, some public TCRs occurred in many donors. As a later analysis revealed, the rate of TCR association differed by HLA locus, with DRB1 most and HLA-C fewest.

Researchers ran the PCR with 60 Vbeta and 13 Jbeta primers. Here immunoSEQ multiplex PCR was the method, and the copy in TCRdb shows in-frame clones only, minus some. The sample totals some 120,000 clones. This TCR came from a woman aged 60 to 75 in good health and CMV-seronegative. The specimen was PBMCs.

The CDR3 loop is CASSPVSGTSGGVETQYF. CDR3 coding DNA: TGTGCCAGCAGCCCCGTCTCCGGGACTAGCGGGGGGGTTGAGACCCAGTACTTC. V gene TRBV4-2 combines with J gene TRBJ2-5; TRBD2 agrees at 16 bases. Germline-derived CDR1 and CDR2 are LGHNA and YNFKEQ. The CDR3 is 18 amino acids. The V segment lost 4 bases and the J segment 5 bases; nucleotides outside the gene matches: 10.